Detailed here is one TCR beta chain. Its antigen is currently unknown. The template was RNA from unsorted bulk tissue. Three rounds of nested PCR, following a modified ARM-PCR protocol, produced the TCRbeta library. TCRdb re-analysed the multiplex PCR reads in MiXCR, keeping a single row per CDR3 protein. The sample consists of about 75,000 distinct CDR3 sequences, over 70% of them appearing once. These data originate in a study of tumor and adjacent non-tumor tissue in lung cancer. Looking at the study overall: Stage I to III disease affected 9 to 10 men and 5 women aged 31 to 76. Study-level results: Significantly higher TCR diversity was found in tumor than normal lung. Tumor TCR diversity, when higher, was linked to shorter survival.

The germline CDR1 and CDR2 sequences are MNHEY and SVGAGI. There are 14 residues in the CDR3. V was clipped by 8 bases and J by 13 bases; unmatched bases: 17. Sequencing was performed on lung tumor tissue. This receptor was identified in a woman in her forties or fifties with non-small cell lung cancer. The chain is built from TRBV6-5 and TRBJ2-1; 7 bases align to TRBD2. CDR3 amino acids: CASLGSSGPTEQFF. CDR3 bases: TGTGCCAGCCTTGGGAGTAGCGGGCCTACTGAACAGTTCTTC.